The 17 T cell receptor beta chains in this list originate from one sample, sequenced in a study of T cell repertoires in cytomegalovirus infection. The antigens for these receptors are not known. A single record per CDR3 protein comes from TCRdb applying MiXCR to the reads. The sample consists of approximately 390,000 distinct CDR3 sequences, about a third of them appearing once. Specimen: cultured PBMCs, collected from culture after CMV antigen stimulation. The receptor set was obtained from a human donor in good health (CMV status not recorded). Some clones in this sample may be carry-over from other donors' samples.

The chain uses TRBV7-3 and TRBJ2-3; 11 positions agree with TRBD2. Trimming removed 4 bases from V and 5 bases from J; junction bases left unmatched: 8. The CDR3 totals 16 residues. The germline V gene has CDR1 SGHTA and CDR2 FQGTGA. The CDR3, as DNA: TGTGCCAGCAGCTCCGGACTAGCGGGCCTGATAGATACGCAGTATTTT. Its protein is CASSSGLAGLIDTQYF.

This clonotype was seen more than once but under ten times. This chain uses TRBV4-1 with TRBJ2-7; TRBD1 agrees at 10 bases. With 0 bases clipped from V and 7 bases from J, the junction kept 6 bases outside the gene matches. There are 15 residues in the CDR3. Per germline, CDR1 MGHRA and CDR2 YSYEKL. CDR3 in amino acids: CASSQEDRGHGEQYF. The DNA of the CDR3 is TGCGCCAGCAGCCAAGAAGACAGGGGGCACGGGGAGCAGTACTTC.

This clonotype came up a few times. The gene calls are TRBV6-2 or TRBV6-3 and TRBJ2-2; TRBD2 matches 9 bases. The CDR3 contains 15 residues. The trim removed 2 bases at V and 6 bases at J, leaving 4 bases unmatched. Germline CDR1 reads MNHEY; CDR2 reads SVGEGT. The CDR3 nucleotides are TGTGCCAGCAGTTACGCGAGACTAGCGGCCGGGGAGCTGTTTTTT. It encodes CASSYARLAAGELFF.

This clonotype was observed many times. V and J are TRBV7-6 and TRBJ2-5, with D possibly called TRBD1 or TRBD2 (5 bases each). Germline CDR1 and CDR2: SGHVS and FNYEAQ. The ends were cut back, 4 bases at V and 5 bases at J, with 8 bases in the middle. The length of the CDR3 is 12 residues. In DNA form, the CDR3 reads TGTGCCAGCAGCTCCGAGGGGGAGACCCAGTACTTC. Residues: CASSSEGETQYF.

The CDR3: CASSIGGRLTDTQYF. Written as DNA, the CDR3 is TGTGCCAGTAGTATCGGCGGGAGATTGACAGATACGCAGTATTTT. The genes are TRBV19 and TRBJ2-3, with 7 positions matching TRBD2. CDR1 is LNHDA and CDR2 is SQIVND in the germline V gene (reference sequence). The CDR3 has 15 amino acids. J gave up 3 bases and V 3 bases, and 6 bases lay outside the gene matches.

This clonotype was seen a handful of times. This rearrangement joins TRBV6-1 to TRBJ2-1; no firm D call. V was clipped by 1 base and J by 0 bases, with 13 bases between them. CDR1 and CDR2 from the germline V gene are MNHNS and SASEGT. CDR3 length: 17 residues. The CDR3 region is CASSEVATGGSYNEQFF. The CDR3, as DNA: TGTGCCAGCAGTGAAGTCGCGACTGGCGGCTCCTACAATGAGCAGTTCTTC.

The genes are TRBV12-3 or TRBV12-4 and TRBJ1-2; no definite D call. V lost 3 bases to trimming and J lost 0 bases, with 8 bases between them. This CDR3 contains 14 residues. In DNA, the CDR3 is TGTGCCAGCAGTTTCTCCAGGCCTAACTATGGCTACACCTTC. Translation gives CASSFSRPNYGYTF.

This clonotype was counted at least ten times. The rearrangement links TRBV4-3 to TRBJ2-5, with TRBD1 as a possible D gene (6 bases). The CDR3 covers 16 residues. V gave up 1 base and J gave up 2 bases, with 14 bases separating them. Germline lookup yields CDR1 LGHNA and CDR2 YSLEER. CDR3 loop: CASSQVDSSEQETQYF. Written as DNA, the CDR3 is TGCGCCAGCAGCCAAGTGGACAGTTCGGAACAAGAGACCCAGTACTTC.

CDR3 in DNA: TGTGCCAGCAGCTGGTCCCCAGGGGGAACTAATGAAAAACTGTTTTTT. It is translated as CASSWSPGGTNEKLFF. The V gene is TRBV7-2, the J gene TRBJ1-4; TRBD1 matches at 7 bases. The CDR3 totals 16 residues. V shed 4 bases and J 1 base; nucleotides not matched to a gene: 6. Germline V lookup: CDR1 SGHTA, CDR2 FQGNSA. Drawing the rest from reference TRBV7-2 and TRBJ1-4, the complete variable domain is GAGVSQSPSNKVTEKGKDVELRCDPISGHTALYWYRQSLGQGLEFLIYFQGNSAPDKSGLPSDRFSAERTGGSVSTLTIQRTQQEDSAVYLCASSWSPGGTNEKLFFGSGTQLSVL.

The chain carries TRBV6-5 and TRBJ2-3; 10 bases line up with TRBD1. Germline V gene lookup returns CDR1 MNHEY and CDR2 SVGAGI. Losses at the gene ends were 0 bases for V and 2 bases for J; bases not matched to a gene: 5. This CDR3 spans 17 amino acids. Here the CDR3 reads CASSYSRGQGNTDTQYF. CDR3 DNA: TGTGCCAGCAGTTACTCGCGGGGACAGGGGAACACAGATACGCAGTATTTT.

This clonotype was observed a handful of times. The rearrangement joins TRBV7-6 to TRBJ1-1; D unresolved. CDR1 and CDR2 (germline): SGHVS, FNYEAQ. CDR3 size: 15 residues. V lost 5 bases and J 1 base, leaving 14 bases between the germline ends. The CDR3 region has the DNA TGTGCCAGCAGCACATCCCTTACCCGGAACACTGAAGCTTTCTTT. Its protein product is CASSTSLTRNTEAFF.

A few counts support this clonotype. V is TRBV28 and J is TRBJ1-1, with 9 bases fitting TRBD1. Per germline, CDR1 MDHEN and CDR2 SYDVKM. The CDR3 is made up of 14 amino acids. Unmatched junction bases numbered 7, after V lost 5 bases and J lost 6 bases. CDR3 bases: TGTGCCAGCAGTCAGGGGGACAGGGCGGCTGAAGCTTTCTTT. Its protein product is CASSQGDRAAEAFF.

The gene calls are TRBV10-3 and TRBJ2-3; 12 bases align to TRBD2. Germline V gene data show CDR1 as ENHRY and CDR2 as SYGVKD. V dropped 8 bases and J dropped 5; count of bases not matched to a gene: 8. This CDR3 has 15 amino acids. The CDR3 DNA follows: TGTGCCATCGAACCGACTAGCGGGAGCGTAGATACGCAGTATTTT. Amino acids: CAIEPTSGSVDTQYF.

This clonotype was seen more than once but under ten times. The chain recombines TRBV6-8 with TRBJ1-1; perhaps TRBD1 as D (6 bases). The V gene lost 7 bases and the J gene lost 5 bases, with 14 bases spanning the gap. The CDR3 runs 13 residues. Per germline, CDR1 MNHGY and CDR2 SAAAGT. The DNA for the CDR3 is TGTGCCAGCACCCTACAGGGTAGGACTGAAGCTTTCTTT. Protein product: CASTLQGRTEAFF.

DNA for the CDR3: TGTGCCAGCAGTTTGGGGACAGGGGGCTCAGACTATGGCTACACCTTC. The encoded protein is CASSLGTGGSDYGYTF. This sequence joins TRBV28 and TRBJ1-2; 12 nucleotides align to TRBD1. Per the germline V gene, CDR1 is MDHEN and CDR2 is SYDVKM. J was trimmed by 3 bases and V by 3 bases; bases with no gene match: 5. The CDR3 length is 16 residues.

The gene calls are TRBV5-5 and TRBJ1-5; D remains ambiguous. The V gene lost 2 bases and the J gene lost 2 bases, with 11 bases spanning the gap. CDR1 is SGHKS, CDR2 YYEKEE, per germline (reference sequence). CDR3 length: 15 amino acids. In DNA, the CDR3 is TGTGCCAGCAGCTTAAATTACGGAGGCAATCAGCCCCAGCATTTT. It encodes CASSLNYGGNQPQHF. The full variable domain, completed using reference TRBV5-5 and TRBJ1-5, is DAGVTQSPTHLIKTRGQQVTLRCSPISGHKSVSWYQQVLGQGPQFIFQYYEKEERGRGNFPDRFSARQFPNYSSELNVNALLLGDSALYLCASSLNYGGNQPQHFGDGTRLSIL.

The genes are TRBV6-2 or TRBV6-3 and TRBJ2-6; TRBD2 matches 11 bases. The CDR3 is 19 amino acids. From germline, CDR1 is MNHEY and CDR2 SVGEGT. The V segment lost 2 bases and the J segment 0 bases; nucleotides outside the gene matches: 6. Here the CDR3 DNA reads TGTGCCAGCAGTTACGACGCGACTAGCGGGACCTCTGGGGCCAACGTCCTGACTTTC. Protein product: CASSYDATSGTSGANVLTF.